This T cell receptor beta chain was found in a study of T cell responses to AZD1222 COVID-19 vaccine. This CDR3 contains 14 residues. Trimming left V 6 bases short and J 1 base short, with 12 bases between. CDR1 and CDR2 (germline): LNHDA, SQIVND (reference sequence). The study's findings and limits: Of spike-specific TCRs, nearly half reportedly target regions left unmutated in variants. Compared with day 0, the breadth and depth of the Spike-specific TCR repertoire rose significantly after two doses of AZD1222.

This clone showed up just a few times. Its target is unknown. The data were produced by immunoSEQ multiplex PCR, yet TCRdb's version contains in-frame clones alone and is incomplete. Of 130,000 to 150,000 clones listed, 82% were seen once; the top ten hold roughly 4.3%. The clonotype originates from an adult in good health. The chain carries TRBV19 and TRBJ1-1; D remains unclear. Material: peripheral blood, obtained on day 0 of MenACWY control vaccination. CDR3 region: CASSPRSANTEAFF. CDR3 in DNA: TGTGCCAGTAGCCCCCGGTCGGCGAACACTGAAGCTTTCTTT.